This T cell receptor beta chain was captured in a study of CD4 T cells in relation to SARS-CoV-2 and coronaviruses. This clone appeared once. Its antigen remains unidentified. Libraries were prepared by immunoSEQ multiplex PCR; TCRdb keeps only in-frame clonotypes and omits some of them. The repertoire consists of some 35,000 clones, with 70% to 90% occurring once and the leading ten covering about a tenth. General study findings and limits: The assay detects memory recall responses, not culture-primed primary responses.

Input material: memory CD4+ T cells from PBMCs. The sequence derives from an adult with COVID-19.

The CDR3 spells CASSYPGTGDYNEQFF. The DNA of the CDR3 is TGCGCCAGCAGCTATCCCGGGACAGGGGACTACAATGAGCAGTTCTTC. The chain couples TRBV5-1 to TRBJ2-1, with TRBD1 matching 10 bases. Germline V gene data show CDR1 as SGHRS and CDR2 as YFSETQ. CDR3 length: 16 residues. Trimming cost V 3 bases and J 3 bases; bases outside gene matches: 6.